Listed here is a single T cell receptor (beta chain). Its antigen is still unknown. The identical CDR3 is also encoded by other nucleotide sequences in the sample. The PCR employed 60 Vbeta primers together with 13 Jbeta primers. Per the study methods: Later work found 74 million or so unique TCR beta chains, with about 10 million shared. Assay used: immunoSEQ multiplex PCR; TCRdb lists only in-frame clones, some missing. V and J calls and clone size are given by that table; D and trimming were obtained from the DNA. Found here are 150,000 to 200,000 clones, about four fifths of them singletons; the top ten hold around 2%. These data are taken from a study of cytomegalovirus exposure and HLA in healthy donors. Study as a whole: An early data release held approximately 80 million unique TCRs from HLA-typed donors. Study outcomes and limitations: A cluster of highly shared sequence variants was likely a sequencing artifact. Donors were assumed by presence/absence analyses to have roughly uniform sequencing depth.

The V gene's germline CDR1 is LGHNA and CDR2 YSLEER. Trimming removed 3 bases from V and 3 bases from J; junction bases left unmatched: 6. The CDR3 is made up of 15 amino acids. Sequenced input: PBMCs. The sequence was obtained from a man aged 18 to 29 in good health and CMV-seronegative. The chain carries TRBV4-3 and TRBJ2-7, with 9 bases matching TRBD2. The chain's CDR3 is CASSQRGLASYEQYF. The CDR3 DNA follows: TGCGCCAGCAGCCAGAGGGGACTAGCAAGCTACGAGCAGTACTTC.